Following are 5 T cell receptor beta chains from one sample sequenced in a study of cytotoxic CD8 clonotypes in ibrutinib-treated CLL. The data were produced by immunoSEQ multiplex PCR, yet TCRdb's version contains in-frame clones alone and is incomplete. The table includes fewer than 85,000 clones, about 76% detected once. The material was PBMCs, obtained after 12 months of ibrutinib treatment. These TCRs come from a human donor with chronic lymphocytic leukemia.

V is TRBV7-9 and J is TRBJ1-1; D is undetermined. CDR3 length equals 11 residues. The V and J ends lost 7 bases and 4 bases respectively, with 7 bases between them. In germline, CDR1 is SEHNR, CDR2 FQNEAQ (reference sequence). CDR3 coding DNA: TGTGCCAGCACCCCTGGCACTGAAGCTTTCTTT. Translation gives CASTPGTEAFF.

The CDR3 loop reads CASSPRGGLADEQYF. DNA of the CDR3: TGTGCCAGCTCACCACGGGGGGGCCTGGCCGACGAGCAGTACTTC. The V and J genes are TRBV18 and TRBJ2-7, with a tentative D call TRBD2 (7 bases). V lost 1 base to trimming and J lost 5 bases, with 15 bases between them. Germline V gene lookup returns CDR1 KGHSH and CDR2 LQKENI. CDR3 length: 15 residues.

V gene TRBV9 combines with J gene TRBJ2-3; 9 bases match TRBD2. There are 14 residues in the CDR3. From germline, CDR1 is SGDLS and CDR2 YYNGEE. V lost 3 bases and J lost 3; bases outside the gene matches: 2. The CDR3 region has the DNA TGTGCCAGCAGCGCCAGCGGGGGGACAGATACGCAGTATTTT. Its translation: CASSASGGTDTQYF.

The chain carries TRBV5-1 and TRBJ1-4; the D gene is possibly TRBD1 (6 bases). This CDR3 has 15 residues. Trimming shortened V by 4 bases and J by 7 bases, and 17 bases separated the two germline ends. CDR1 is SGHRS and CDR2 is YFSETQ in the germline V gene. CDR3 amino acids: CASSPKGGRAEKLFF. DNA of the CDR3: TGCGCCAGCAGCCCGAAGGGGGGTCGGGCTGAAAAACTGTTTTTT.

The chain couples TRBV7-2 to TRBJ2-7; 8 bases are a match to TRBD2. The germline V gene has CDR1 SGHTA and CDR2 FQGNSA. Unmatched junction bases numbered 5, after V lost 1 base and J lost 0 bases. This CDR3 is built from 16 residues. Here the CDR3 reads CASSLGVAGLSYEQYF. The DNA for the CDR3 is TGTGCCAGCAGCTTAGGGGTAGCGGGGCTCTCCTACGAGCAGTACTTC.